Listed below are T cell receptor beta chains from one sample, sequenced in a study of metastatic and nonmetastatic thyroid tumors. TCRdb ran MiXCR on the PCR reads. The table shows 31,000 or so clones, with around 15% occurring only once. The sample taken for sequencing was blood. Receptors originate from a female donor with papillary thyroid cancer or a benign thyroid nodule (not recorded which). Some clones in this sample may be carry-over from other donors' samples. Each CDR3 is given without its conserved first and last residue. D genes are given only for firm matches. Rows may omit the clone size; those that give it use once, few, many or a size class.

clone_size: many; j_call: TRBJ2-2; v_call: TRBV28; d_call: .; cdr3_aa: ASIRTTGTGELF
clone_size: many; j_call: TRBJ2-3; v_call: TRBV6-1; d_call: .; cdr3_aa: ASRMTGTSTDTQY
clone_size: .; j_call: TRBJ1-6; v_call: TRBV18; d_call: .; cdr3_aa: ASPPVQDYSPLH
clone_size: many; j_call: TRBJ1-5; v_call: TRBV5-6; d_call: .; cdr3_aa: ASSATGIDQPQH
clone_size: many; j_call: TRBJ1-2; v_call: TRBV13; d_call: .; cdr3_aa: ASSLGTGFSGYT
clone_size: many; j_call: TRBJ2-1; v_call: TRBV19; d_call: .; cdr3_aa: ASSSRAGGEQF
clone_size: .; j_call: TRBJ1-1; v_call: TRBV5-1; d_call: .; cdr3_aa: ASSLATGHGRLEAF
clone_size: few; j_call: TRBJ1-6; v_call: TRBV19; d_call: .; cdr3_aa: ASTPVQFANSPLH
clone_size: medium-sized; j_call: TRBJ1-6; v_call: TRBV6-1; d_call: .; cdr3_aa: ASTGGASYNSPLH
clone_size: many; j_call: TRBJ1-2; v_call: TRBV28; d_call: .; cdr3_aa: ASSGRAGGYT
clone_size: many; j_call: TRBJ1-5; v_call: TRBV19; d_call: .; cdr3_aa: ASNEQGTYQPQH